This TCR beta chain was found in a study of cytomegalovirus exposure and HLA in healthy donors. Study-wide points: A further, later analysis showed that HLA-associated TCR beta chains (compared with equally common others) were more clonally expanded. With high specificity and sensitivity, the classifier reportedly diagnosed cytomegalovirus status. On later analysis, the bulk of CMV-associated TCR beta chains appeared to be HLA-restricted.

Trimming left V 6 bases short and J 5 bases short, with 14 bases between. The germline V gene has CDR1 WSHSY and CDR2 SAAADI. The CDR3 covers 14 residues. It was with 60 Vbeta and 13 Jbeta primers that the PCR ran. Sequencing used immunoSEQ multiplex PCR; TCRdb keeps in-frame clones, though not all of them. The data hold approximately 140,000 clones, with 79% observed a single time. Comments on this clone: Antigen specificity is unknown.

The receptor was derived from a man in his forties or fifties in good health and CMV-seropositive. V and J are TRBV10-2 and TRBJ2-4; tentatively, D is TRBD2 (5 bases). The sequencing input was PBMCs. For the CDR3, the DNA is TGCGCCAGCAGCGGCATTGGAGGACAAAACATTCAGTACTTC. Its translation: CASSGIGGQNIQYF.